This T cell receptor (beta chain) was recorded in a study of blood T cell repertoires in COVID-19. Study in general: Acute and convalescent COVID-19 specimens originated in the United States, Italy and Spain. Sources were T cells, B-cell-depleted T cells, or PBMCs; the material itself was cDNA or gDNA.

The CDR3 is made up of 16 amino acids. The ends lost 4 bases at V and 0 bases at J; junction bases unmatched: 9. Germline V gene sequence: CDR1 KGHSH, CDR2 LQKENI. The authors' processing: Amplifying reference gene primers gave estimates of nucleated cell counts. The table came from immunoSEQ multiplex PCR; TCRdb's copy has only in-frame clones and leaves some out. That table gives V, J and clone size, and the DNA gave D and trimming. The profile shows around 230,000 clones, approximately 91% of them singletons. Sequenced material: peripheral blood. V usage is TRBV18 and J usage is TRBJ2-7; 7 nucleotides align to TRBD1. The receptor comes from a middle-aged man with acute or convalescent COVID-19. In DNA, the CDR3 is TGTGCCAGCTCACTTGATGGGGCAGGGGGCTCCTACGAGCAGTACTTC. Protein product: CASSLDGAGGSYEQYF.